The rows below give T cell receptor beta chains drawn from one sample of a study of cytomegalovirus exposure and HLA in healthy donors. Some clones are missing from TCRdb's copy, which holds only in-frame ones; the method was immunoSEQ multiplex PCR. Of under 250,000 clones listed, 70% to 90% are singletons. The sample comprised PBMCs. These receptors all stem from a woman between 18 and 29 years old in good health and CMV-seronegative. Both conserved end residues are part of each CDR3. Fields, in order: J gene, D gene, V gene, clone size, CDR3 DNA, CDR3 protein. A D gene is named only where the DNA matches it firmly. Clone size is not always given. Where it is, it says once, few, many or a class for expanded clones.

J: TRBJ1-6; D: .; V: TRBV5-6; size: once; DNA: TGTGCCAGCAGCTTGACAGGACCTAGCTCCTATAATTCACCCCTCCACTTT; CDR3: CASSLTGPSSYNSPLHF
J: TRBJ2-5; D: .; V: TRBV7-7; size: .; DNA: TGTGCCAGCAGCTTGCTCGGACTAATGGGGAGAGAGACCCAGTACTTC; CDR3: CASSLLGLMGRETQYF
J: TRBJ2-1; D: .; V: TRBV5-1; size: .; DNA: TGCGCCAGCAGCTTAGAGGCAGCGAGCTCCTACAATGAGCAGTTCTTC; CDR3: CASSLEAASSYNEQFF
J: TRBJ1-4; D: .; V: TRBV5-5; size: .; DNA: TGTGCCAGCAGTTCTGTCGAGGGGACCGGGAATGAAAAACTGTTTTTT; CDR3: CASSSVEGTGNEKLFF
J: TRBJ1-5; D: TRBD1; V: TRBV19; size: .; DNA: TGTGCCTCTAGAGGACAGGGGGGTCAGCCCCAGCATTTT; CDR3: CASRGQGGQPQHF
J: TRBJ1-3; D: .; V: TRBV5-8; size: .; DNA: TGTGCCAGCAGTTCACAGGGAAGTGGAAACACCATATATTTT; CDR3: CASSSQGSGNTIYF
J: TRBJ1-6; D: .; V: TRBV6-1; size: once; DNA: TGTGCCTGCAGCTGGGAGAGAGTCTCACCCCTCCACTTT; CDR3: CACSWERVSPLHF
J: TRBJ1-1; D: TRBD1; V: TRBV9; size: few; DNA: TGTGCCAGCAGCGGAGGGGGCGGACTAGCTTTCTTT; CDR3: CASSGGGGLAFF
J: TRBJ2-7; D: .; V: TRBV30; size: .; DNA: TGTGCCTGGGATACAGGGCCGAGGGGCGAGCAGTACTTC; CDR3: CAWDTGPRGEQYF
J: TRBJ2-7; D: TRBD1; V: TRBV27; size: .; DNA: TGTGCCAGCAGTCCCGGGACAGGGGACTACGAGCAGTACTTC; CDR3: CASSPGTGDYEQYF
J: TRBJ2-7; D: .; V: TRBV27; size: .; DNA: TGTGCCAGCGCTCCGATCCGGGACGGATACGAGCAGTACTTC; CDR3: CASAPIRDGYEQYF
J: TRBJ1-2; D: TRBD1; V: TRBV27; size: .; DNA: TGTGCCAGCAGCCCAAAATACTCGGACAGGAATGGCTACACCTTC; CDR3: CASSPKYSDRNGYTF
J: TRBJ2-1; D: TRBD1; V: TRBV19; size: .; DNA: TGTGCCAGTAGTTGGGGACAGAGCGCCTACAATGAGCAGTTCTTC; CDR3: CASSWGQSAYNEQFF
J: TRBJ2-3; D: TRBD1; V: TRBV9; size: .; DNA: TGTGCCAGCAGCTACGAGGGGGCGAGCACAGATACGCAGTATTTT; CDR3: CASSYEGASTDTQYF
J: TRBJ1-2; D: .; V: TRBV6-6; size: .; DNA: TGTGCCAGCAACGACATGGGCTATGGCTACACCTTC; CDR3: CASNDMGYGYTF
J: TRBJ2-1; D: .; V: TRBV30; size: .; DNA: TGTGCCTGGAGTGGTGGTGCCAGCTCCTACAATGAGCAGTTCTTC; CDR3: CAWSGGASSYNEQFF
J: TRBJ2-1; D: .; V: TRBV30; size: .; DNA: TGTGCCTGGAGTGTCCCGAAGGAGCAGTTCTTC; CDR3: CAWSVPKEQFF
J: TRBJ2-1; D: .; V: TRBV10-3; size: .; DNA: TGTGCCATCAGCGGTCAGGGCAATGAGCAGTTCTTC; CDR3: CAISGQGNEQFF
J: TRBJ2-3; D: TRBD2; V: TRBV5-1; size: .; DNA: TGCGCCAGCAGCCCAGGACTAGCGGGGGCCACAGATACGCAGTATTTT; CDR3: CASSPGLAGATDTQYF
J: TRBJ2-5; D: .; V: TRBV5-1; size: .; DNA: TGCGCCAGCAGTTCCCCCACAGCCCAAGAGACCCAGTACTTC; CDR3: CASSSPTAQETQYF
J: TRBJ1-2; D: .; V: TRBV28; size: .; DNA: TGTGCCAGCATGGCCCCGGGATACCCGGGCTACACCTTC; CDR3: CASMAPGYPGYTF
J: TRBJ1-2; D: TRBD1; V: TRBV7-9; size: .; DNA: TGTGCCAGCAGCTCAGGACAGGTTGGAACCTATGGCTACACCTTC; CDR3: CASSSGQVGTYGYTF
J: TRBJ2-3; D: .; V: TRBV5-1; size: few; DNA: TGCGCCAGCAGCCCGGGGACAACAGATACGCAGTATTTT; CDR3: CASSPGTTDTQYF
J: TRBJ1-6; D: .; V: TRBV2; size: few; DNA: TGTGCCAGCCTGGGGGAACAGCTTAATTCACCCCTCCACTTT; CDR3: CASLGEQLNSPLHF
J: TRBJ2-5; D: .; V: TRBV7-6; size: .; DNA: TGTGCCAGCAGCTTAGGGCTAGCGCAAGAGACCCAGTACTTC; CDR3: CASSLGLAQETQYF
J: TRBJ1-1; D: .; V: TRBV5-4; size: .; DNA: TGTGCCAGCAGCTTGAGGCTCGGCACTGAAGCTTTCTTT; CDR3: CASSLRLGTEAFF
J: TRBJ2-7; D: TRBD1; V: TRBV2; size: .; DNA: TGTGCCAGCAGTGGACAGGGGTACGAGCAGTACTTC; CDR3: CASSGQGYEQYF
J: TRBJ2-1; D: TRBD2; V: TRBV6-5; size: .; DNA: TGTGCCAGCAGGCAACTAGCGGTTTACAATGAGCAGTTCTTC; CDR3: CASRQLAVYNEQFF
J: TRBJ1-2; D: .; V: TRBV6-5; size: .; DNA: TGTGCCAGCAGTGGACGGTCGGATAACTATGGCTACACCTTC; CDR3: CASSGRSDNYGYTF
J: TRBJ1-3; D: .; V: TRBV6-1; size: .; DNA: TGTGCCAGCAGTGAACTAGTAGCCATATATTTT; CDR3: CASSELVAIYF
J: TRBJ2-1; D: TRBD2; V: TRBV30; size: .; DNA: TGTGCCTGGACTCGACTAGCGGGGCAAACTTACAATGAGCAGTTCTTC; CDR3: CAWTRLAGQTYNEQFF
J: TRBJ1-2; D: .; V: TRBV7-9; size: .; DNA: TGTGCCAGCAGCTTAGGACAGGTCTATGGCTACACCTTC; CDR3: CASSLGQVYGYTF
J: TRBJ1-6; D: .; V: TRBV7-9; size: .; DNA: TGTGCCAGCAGCCTGCCGACAGGTAGTGGTTATTCACCCCTCCACTTT; CDR3: CASSLPTGSGYSPLHF
J: TRBJ2-7; D: TRBD2; V: TRBV28; size: .; DNA: TGTGCCAGCAACACCGTGACTAGCGGACCCTACGAGCAGTACTTC; CDR3: CASNTVTSGPYEQYF
J: TRBJ1-3; D: .; V: TRBV6-1; size: once; DNA: TGTGCCAGCCTCCCCCGCACGGGGTTTCAAAACACCATATATTTT; CDR3: CASLPRTGFQNTIYF
J: TRBJ2-3; D: .; V: TRBV2; size: .; DNA: TGTGCCAGCAGGAATGATGGCGCAGATACGCAGTATTTT; CDR3: CASRNDGADTQYF
J: TRBJ2-7; D: .; V: TRBV9; size: .; DNA: TGTGCCAGCAGCCCATCCGGACGGGCGGGGGAGCAGTACTTC; CDR3: CASSPSGRAGEQYF
J: TRBJ1-2; D: .; V: TRBV6-6; size: few; DNA: TGTGCCAGCAAAAGGGGCGGCTATGGCTACACCTTC; CDR3: CASKRGGYGYTF
J: TRBJ2-1; D: TRBD1; V: TRBV12-5; size: .; DNA: TGTGCTAGTGGTTTGGGGGACAGGCGCTACAATGAGCAGTTCTTC; CDR3: CASGLGDRRYNEQFF
J: TRBJ1-1; D: .; V: TRBV5-1; size: .; DNA: TGCGCCAGCACCCTTGGAGCTCAAAACACTGAAGCTTTCTTT; CDR3: CASTLGAQNTEAFF
J: TRBJ2-1; D: .; V: TRBV7-2; size: .; DNA: TGTGCCAGCAGGCCCCGGGGTAGCTCCTACAATGAGCAGTTCTTC; CDR3: CASRPRGSSYNEQFF
J: TRBJ1-6; D: .; V: TRBV5-1; size: once; DNA: TGCGCCAGCAGTCGGGAGGCAGGAGGCTCCTATAATTCACCCCTCCACTTT; CDR3: CASSREAGGSYNSPLHF